This T cell receptor beta chain came from a study of molecular identifiers for immune sequencing clone quantification. Between roughly 17,000 and 1,000,000 sorted cells, with 10%, 30% or 50% RNA, yielded naive CD8 libraries. Naive CD8 T cells were picked out by sorting for CD8+CD4-CCR7+CD45RA+. This clonotype has at least ten counts. The antigen is not known. Library preparation followed earlier protocols using designated TCR primers. Using its own MiXCR run on the PCR reads, TCRdb lists one record per CDR3 protein. The repertoire consists of under 800,000 distinct CDR3 sequences, with about 25% occurring once and the leading ten covering 0.75% to 0.8%. Study results and limitations: Effector cells had over 99% of their molecules in clones above 20 RNA copies, while naive cells had under 1%.

CDR3 size: 15 residues. V shed 10 bases and J 1 base; nucleotides not matched to a gene: 6. CDR1 is MNHEY and CDR2 is SVGEGT in the germline V gene. Sequencing was carried out using naive CD8+ T cells from blood, with Jurkat cell RNA spiked in. This sample's subset: FACS-sorted CD8+CD4-CCR7+CD45RA+ naive T cells. This clonotype was sampled from a human donor in good health. Some libraries in this study had Jurkat cell RNA spiked in. The chain has TRBV6-2 or TRBV6-3 and TRBJ2-3; 12 nucleotides align to TRBD2. CDR3 region: CATRWTSGGTDTQYF. CDR3 DNA: TGTGCCACCAGATGGACTAGCGGGGGCACAGATACGCAGTATTTT.